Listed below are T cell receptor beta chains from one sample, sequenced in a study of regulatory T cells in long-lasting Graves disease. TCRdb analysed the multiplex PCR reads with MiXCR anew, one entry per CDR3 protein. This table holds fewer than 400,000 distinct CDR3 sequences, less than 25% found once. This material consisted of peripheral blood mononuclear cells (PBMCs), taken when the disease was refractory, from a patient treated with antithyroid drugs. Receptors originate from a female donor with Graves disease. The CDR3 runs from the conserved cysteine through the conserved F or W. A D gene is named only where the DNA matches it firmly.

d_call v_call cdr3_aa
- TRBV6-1 CASNNRGTREQYF
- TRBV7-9 CASSLRDNRPDTEAFF
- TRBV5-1 CASSPTPTGYPEAFF
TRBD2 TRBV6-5 CASSYVAGDTGELFF
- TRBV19 CASSARLERETQYF
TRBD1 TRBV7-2 CASSRKGDRGNDGYTF
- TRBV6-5 CASSYWGPGETQYF
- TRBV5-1 CASSLTPGQPQHF
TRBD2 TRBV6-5 CASSYPSGVAGDGNTGELFF
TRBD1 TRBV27 CASSPGTVGQPQHF
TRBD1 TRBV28 CASQEGGLDTEAFF
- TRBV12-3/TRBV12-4 CASSLARTGNTIYF
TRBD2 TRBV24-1 CATSDSGLAGGPLETQYF
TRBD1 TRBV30 CAWGQTNTEAFF
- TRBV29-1 CSVEVPPSGAFF
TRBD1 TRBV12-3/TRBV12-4 CASSFIRTGSTDTQYF
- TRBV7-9 CASSPPSMSSYEQYF
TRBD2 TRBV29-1 CSVHGLAGVGQETQYF
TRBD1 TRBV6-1 CASDEGTGVVETQYF
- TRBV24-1 CATSDQAQGEAQHF
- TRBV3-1 CASSQDTYSYEQYF
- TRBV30 CAGTPDSYSGNTIYF
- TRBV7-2 CASSSIGGDSYEQYF
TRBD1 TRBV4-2 CASSARTGDNYGYTF
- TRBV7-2 CASSLHASSYNSPLHF
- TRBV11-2 CASSRFVTTPSNEQYF